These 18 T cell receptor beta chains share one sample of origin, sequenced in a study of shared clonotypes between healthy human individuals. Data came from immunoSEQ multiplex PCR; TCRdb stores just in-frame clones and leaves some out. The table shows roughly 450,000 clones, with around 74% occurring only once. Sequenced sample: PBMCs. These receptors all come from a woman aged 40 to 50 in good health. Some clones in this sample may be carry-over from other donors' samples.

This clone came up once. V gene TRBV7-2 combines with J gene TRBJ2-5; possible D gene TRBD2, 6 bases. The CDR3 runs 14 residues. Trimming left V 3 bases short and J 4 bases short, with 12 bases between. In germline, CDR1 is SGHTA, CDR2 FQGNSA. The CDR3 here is CASSFGVGGETQYF. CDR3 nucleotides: TGTGCCAGCAGCTTTGGGGTGGGGGGAGAGACCCAGTACTTC.

CDR3 sequence reads: CASSYGQDARWEQYF. The DNA of the CDR3 is TGTGCCAGCAGTTACGGGCAGGACGCACGATGGGAGCAGTACTTC. This chain links TRBV6-5 with TRBJ2-7, with D unresolved. Germline assignment: CDR1 MNHEY and CDR2 SVGAGI. Deletions cut 2 bases from V and 7 bases from J, with 18 bases between. The CDR3 covers 15 residues.

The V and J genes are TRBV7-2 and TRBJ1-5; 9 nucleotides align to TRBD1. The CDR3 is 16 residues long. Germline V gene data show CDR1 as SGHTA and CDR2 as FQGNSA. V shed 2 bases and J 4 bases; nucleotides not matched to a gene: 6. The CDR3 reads CASSLSLGQGNQPQHF. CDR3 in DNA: TGTGCCAGCAGCTTATCCCTAGGACAGGGGAATCAGCCCCAGCATTTT.

DNA of the CDR3: TGTGCTAGTGGTTTGGACAAATCAGGGGGCGCGTACGAGCAGTACTTC. It yields the protein CASGLDKSGGAYEQYF. The gene calls are TRBV12-5 and TRBJ2-7, with 8 bases fitting TRBD1. Germline CDR1 reads LGHNT; CDR2 reads FRNRAP. This CDR3 is 16 amino acids long. The ends lost 1 base at V and 4 bases at J; junction bases unmatched: 9.

CDR3: CASSSILAGGPHEQYF. CDR3 in DNA: TGTGCCAGCAGTTCGATACTAGCGGGAGGGCCCCACGAGCAGTACTTC. V usage is TRBV6-5 and J usage is TRBJ2-7, with 13 positions matching TRBD2. Trimming at V came to 4 bases and at J to 5 bases, leaving 8 bases not matched to a gene. This CDR3 region has 16 residues. The V gene's germline CDR1 is MNHEY and CDR2 SVGAGI.

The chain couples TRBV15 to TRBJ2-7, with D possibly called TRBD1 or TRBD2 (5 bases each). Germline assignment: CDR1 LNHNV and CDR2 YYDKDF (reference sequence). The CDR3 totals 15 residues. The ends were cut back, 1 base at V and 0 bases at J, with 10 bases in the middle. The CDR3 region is CATSRGRDVSYEQYF. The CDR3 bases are TGTGCCACCAGCAGAGGCCGGGACGTCTCCTACGAGCAGTACTTC.

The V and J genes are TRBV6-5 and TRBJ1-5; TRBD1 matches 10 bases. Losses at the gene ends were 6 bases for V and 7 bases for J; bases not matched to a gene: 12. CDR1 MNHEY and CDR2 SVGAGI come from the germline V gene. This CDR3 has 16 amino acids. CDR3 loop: CASSYLGQGLVQPQHF. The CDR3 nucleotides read TGTGCCAGCAGCTACCTGGGACAGGGGCTGGTGCAGCCCCAGCATTTT.

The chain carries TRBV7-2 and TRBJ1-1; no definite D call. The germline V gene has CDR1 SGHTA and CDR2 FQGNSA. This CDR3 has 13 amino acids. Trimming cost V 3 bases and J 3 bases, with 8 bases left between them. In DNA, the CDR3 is TGTGCCAGCAGCTTCAGGCCCTACACTGAAGCTTTCTTT. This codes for CASSFRPYTEAFF.

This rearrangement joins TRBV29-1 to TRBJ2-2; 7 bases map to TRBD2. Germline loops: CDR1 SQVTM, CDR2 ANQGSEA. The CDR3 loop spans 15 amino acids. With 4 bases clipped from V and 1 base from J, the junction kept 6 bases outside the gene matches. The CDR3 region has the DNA TGCAGCGTTGTTGGTCTAGCGGAGAACACCGGGGAGCTGTTTTTT. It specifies CSVVGLAENTGELFF.

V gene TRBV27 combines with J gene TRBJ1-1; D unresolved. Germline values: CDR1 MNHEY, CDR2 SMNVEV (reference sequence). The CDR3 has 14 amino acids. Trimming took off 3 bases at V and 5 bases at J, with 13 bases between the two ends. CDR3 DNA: TGTGCCAGCAGTTTCTTGGGCGGACTGACTGAAGCTTTCTTT. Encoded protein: CASSFLGGLTEAFF.

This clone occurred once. In DNA, the CDR3 is TGTGCCAGTAGTATAGATTATAACCAGCCCCAGCATTTT. It encodes CASSIDYNQPQHF. V gene TRBV19 combines with J gene TRBJ1-5; D is uncertain. In germline, CDR1 is LNHDA, CDR2 SQIVND (reference sequence). This CDR3 comprises 13 residues. With 0 bases removed from V and 7 bases from J, the gap between germline ends came to 7 bases. Complete variable domain (other parts from reference TRBV19 and TRBJ1-5): DGGITQSPKYLFRKEGQNVTLSCEQNLNHDAMYWYRQDPGQGLRLIYYSQIVNDFQKGDIAEGYSVSREKKESFPLTVTSAQKNPTAFYLCASSIDYNQPQHFGDGTRLSIL.

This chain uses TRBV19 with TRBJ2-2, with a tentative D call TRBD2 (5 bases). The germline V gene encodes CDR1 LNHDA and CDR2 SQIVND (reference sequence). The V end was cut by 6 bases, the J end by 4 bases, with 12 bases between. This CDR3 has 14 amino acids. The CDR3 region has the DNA TGTGCCAGTAGACCGGGAATGTTCACCGGGGAGCTGTTTTTT. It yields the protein CASRPGMFTGELFF.

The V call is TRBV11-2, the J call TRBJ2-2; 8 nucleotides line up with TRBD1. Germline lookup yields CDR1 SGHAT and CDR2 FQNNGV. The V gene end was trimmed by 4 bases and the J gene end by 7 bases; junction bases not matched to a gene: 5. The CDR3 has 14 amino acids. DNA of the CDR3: TGTGCCAGCAGCTCAGGACAGGGTGTCGGGGAGCTGTTTTTT. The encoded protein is CASSSGQGVGELFF. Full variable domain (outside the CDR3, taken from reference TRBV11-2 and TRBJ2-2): EAGVAQSPRYKIIEKRQSVAFWCNPISGHATLYWYQQILGQGPKLLIQFQNNGVVDDSQLPKDRFSAERLKGVDSTLKIQPAKLEDSAVYLCASSSGQGVGELFFGEGSRLTVL.

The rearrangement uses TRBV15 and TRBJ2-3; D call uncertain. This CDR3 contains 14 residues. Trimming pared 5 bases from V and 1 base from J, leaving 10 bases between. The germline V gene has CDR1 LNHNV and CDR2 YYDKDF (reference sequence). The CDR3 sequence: CATSDHLGTDTQYF. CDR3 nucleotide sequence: TGTGCCACCAGCGATCACCTTGGCACAGATACGCAGTATTTT.

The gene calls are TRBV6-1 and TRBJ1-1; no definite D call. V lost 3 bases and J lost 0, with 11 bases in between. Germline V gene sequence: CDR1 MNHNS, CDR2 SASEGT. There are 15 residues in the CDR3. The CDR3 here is CASSDGSLMNTEAFF. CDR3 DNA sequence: TGTGCCAGCAGTGACGGCAGCCTCATGAACACTGAAGCTTTCTTT.

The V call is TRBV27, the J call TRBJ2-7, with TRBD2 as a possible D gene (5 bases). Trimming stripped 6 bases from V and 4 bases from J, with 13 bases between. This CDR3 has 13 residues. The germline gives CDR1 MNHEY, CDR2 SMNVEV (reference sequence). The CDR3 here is CASSGVGKYEQYF. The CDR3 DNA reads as TGTGCCAGCAGCGGGGTCGGTAAATACGAGCAGTACTTC.

The CDR3 region is CASSTRTGKETQYF. The CDR3 DNA sequence: TGTGCCAGTAGTACGAGGACAGGGAAAGAGACCCAGTACTTC. The gene calls are TRBV19 and TRBJ2-5; the match to TRBD1 covers 8 bases. V trimming: 4 bases; J trimming: 3 bases; junction bases outside the gene matches: 4. CDR3 size: 14 residues. In germline, CDR1 is LNHDA, CDR2 SQIVND (reference sequence).

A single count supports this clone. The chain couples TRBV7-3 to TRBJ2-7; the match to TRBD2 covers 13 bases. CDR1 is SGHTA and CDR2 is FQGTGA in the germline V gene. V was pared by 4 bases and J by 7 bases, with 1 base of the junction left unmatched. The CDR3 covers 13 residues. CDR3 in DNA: TGTGCCAGCAGCTCGGGACTAGCGGGAGAGCAGTACTTC. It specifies CASSSGLAGEQYF.